The clone carrying this T cell receptor (beta chain) showed up just once. The CDR3 is 14 residues long. CDR1 is SGHDN and CDR2 is FVKESK in the germline V gene. V lost 4 bases and J lost 10; bases outside the gene matches: 10. Assay used: immunoSEQ multiplex PCR; TCRdb lists only in-frame clones, some missing. Of 100,000 to 150,000 clones listed, around 94% are singletons. This sample was included in a study of human thymus T cells. In corrective heart surgery, resections were taken, and these provided the thymus tissue. The donor group consisted of healthy Finnish infants who were having corrective surgery for congenital heart defects.

Specimen: thymus tissue. This receptor was taken from a boy under two years old with a congenital heart defect but otherwise immunologically healthy. This chain links TRBV14 with TRBJ2-1; 7 nucleotides align to TRBD2. CDR3 region: CASSPILGGGEQFF. The CDR3 DNA sequence: TGTGCCAGCAGCCCAATTCTGGGGGGGGGAGAGCAGTTCTTC. Looking up the rest from reference TRBV14 and TRBJ2-1 gives the full variable domain: EAGVTQFPSHSVIEKGQTVTLRCDPISGHDNLYWYRRVMGKEIKFLLHFVKESKQDESGMPNNRFLAERTGGTYSTLKVQPAELEDSGVYFCASSPILGGGEQFFGPGTRLTVL.